The 27 T cell receptor beta chains below come from one sample, sequenced in a study of identical twins. TCRdb re-called the 5' RACE reads through MiXCR, storing one row per CDR3 protein. The sample holds roughly 690,000 distinct CDR3 sequences; about 20% are singletons and the top ten take approximately 4.5%. These records were also assigned to another study, of T cells expressing NK-cell markers.

Sequencing input: PBMCs. These receptors originate from a woman aged 18 to 35 in good health.

This clonotype has only one observation. The rearrangement links TRBV12-3 or TRBV12-4 to TRBJ1-2; no firm D call. This CDR3 region has 13 residues. Trimming shortened V by 3 bases and J by 6 bases, and 11 bases separated the two germline ends. Here the CDR3 reads CASSFGAIDGYTF. The CDR3 bases are TGTGCCAGCAGTTTTGGAGCAATAGATGGCTACACCTTC.

This clonotype was counted at least ten times. The rearrangement links TRBV4-3 to TRBJ1-1; 8 bases agree with TRBD1. With 4 bases clipped from V and 1 base from J, the junction kept 2 bases outside the gene matches. Germline values: CDR1 LGHNA, CDR2 YSLEER. This CDR3 contains 14 residues. The CDR3 DNA reads as TGCGCCAGCAGCCTGGGACAGGAGAACACTGAAGCTTTCTTT. Protein product: CASSLGQENTEAFF.

The rearrangement uses TRBV6-1 and TRBJ2-2; 11 positions agree with TRBD2. Trimming at V came to 7 bases and at J to 7 bases, leaving 5 bases not matched to a gene. CDR3 length: 14 residues. Per germline, CDR1 MNHNS and CDR2 SASEGT. The CDR3 here is CASNSGGAGGELFF. The CDR3 DNA sequence: TGTGCCAGCAATAGCGGGGGGGCCGGCGGGGAGCTGTTTTTT.

The J gene is TRBJ2-2, the V gene TRBV12-3 or TRBV12-4, with 7 bases that match TRBD1. CDR3 length: 13 residues. V dropped 7 bases and J dropped 10; count of bases not matched to a gene: 9. CDR3 loop: CASTETGLTELFF. The CDR3, as DNA: TGTGCCAGCACCGAGACAGGGCTAACGGAGCTGTTTTTT.

Only one count was recorded for this clonotype. The chain joins TRBV2 to TRBJ2-1; D gene ambiguous. This CDR3 has 13 residues. Between the trimmed V and J ends, which lost 4 bases and 5 bases, there was a span of 9 bases. Germline V CDR1 and CDR2: SNHLY, FYNNEI. The CDR3 loop reads CASSGRPNNEQFF. The CDR3 DNA reads as TGTGCCAGCAGTGGACGGCCCAACAATGAGCAGTTCTTC.

At least ten counts were recorded for this clonotype. The rearrangement uses TRBV5-1 and TRBJ2-3; 8 nucleotides agree with TRBD2. This CDR3 comprises 16 residues. Germline CDR1 SGHRS, CDR2 YFSETQ. The J segment lost 0 bases and the V segment lost 0 bases, leaving 3 bases of the junction unmatched. CDR3 amino acids: CASSLEASGSTDTQYF. The DNA for the CDR3 is TGCGCCAGCAGCTTGGAGGCTAGCGGGAGCACAGATACGCAGTATTTT.

This clonotype was detected a few times. The V gene is TRBV24-1, the J gene TRBJ2-1; D is uncertain. The CDR3 loop spans 12 amino acids. CDR1 and CDR2 (germline): KGHDR, SFDVKD. Trimming took off 3 bases at V and 6 bases at J, with 5 bases between the two ends. The CDR3 nucleotides are TGTGCCACCAGTGATCAAGGCAATGAGCAGTTCTTC. It translates to CATSDQGNEQFF.

This chain joins TRBV5-5 and TRBJ2-3, with TRBD2 identical over 7 bases. V gave up 3 bases and J gave up 0 bases; unmatched junction bases: 7. Germline V gene lookup returns CDR1 SGHKS and CDR2 YYEKEE (reference sequence). CDR3 length: 16 residues. CDR3 nucleotides: TGTGCCAGCAGCTCTGCGGGGGTCTCTAGCACAGATACGCAGTATTTT. It codes for CASSSAGVSSTDTQYF.

The V call is TRBV7-9, the J call TRBJ1-1; 9 positions agree with TRBD1. J was trimmed by 4 bases and V by 5 bases; bases with no gene match: 5. CDR1 is SEHNR, CDR2 FQNEAQ, per germline (reference sequence). The CDR3 extends over 14 amino acids. Here the CDR3 reads CASSPGTGTTEAFF. CDR3 bases: TGTGCCAGCAGCCCCGGGACAGGGACCACTGAAGCTTTCTTT.

The chain couples TRBV20-1 to TRBJ2-7, with 7 bases matching TRBD2. The CDR3 extends over 13 amino acids. V lost 7 bases, J lost 3 bases, and 9 bases stayed unmatched. The V gene's germline CDR1 is DFQATT and CDR2 SNEGSKA (reference sequence). In nucleotides, the CDR3 is TGCAGTGTTGGGACTACAAACAACTACGAGCAGTACTTC. Protein: CSVGTTNNYEQYF.

This clonotype was counted a few times. This chain links TRBV5-1 with TRBJ2-3; 9 bases map to TRBD2. The CDR3 is 15 amino acids. From germline, CDR1 is SGHRS and CDR2 YFSETQ. V shed 0 bases and J 2 bases; nucleotides not matched to a gene: 1. The CDR3 region is CASSLGTSVTDTQYF. Here the CDR3 DNA reads TGCGCCAGCAGCTTGGGGACTAGCGTCACAGATACGCAGTATTTT.

This clonotype was observed a handful of times. This chain connects TRBV18 to TRBJ2-7; tentatively, D is TRBD1 (6 bases). CDR3 length: 15 amino acids. With 2 bases removed from V and 3 bases from J, the gap between germline ends came to 14 bases. From germline, CDR1 is KGHSH and CDR2 LQKENI. The CDR3 DNA is TGTGCCAGCTCACCAGACCGGGACACAATCTACGAGCAGTACTTC. Protein product: CASSPDRDTIYEQYF.

There are many counts of this clonotype. V is TRBV7-9 and J is TRBJ2-3, with TRBD2 as a possible D gene (5 bases). This CDR3 spans 15 amino acids. Germline-derived CDR1 and CDR2 are SEHNR and FQNEAQ (reference sequence). Trimming stripped 5 bases from V and 0 bases from J, with 12 bases between. The CDR3 loop is CASSLRTGSTDTQYF. CDR3 DNA: TGTGCCAGCAGCCTACGGACGGGAAGCACAGATACGCAGTATTTT.

This clonotype was observed many times. V is TRBV7-9 and J is TRBJ1-2, with TRBD1 identical over 7 bases. The CDR3 totals 15 residues. Germline CDR1 reads SEHNR; CDR2 reads FQNEAQ (reference sequence). Germline trimming cut 4 bases from V and 4 bases from J; bases unmatched to any gene: 9. The CDR3 loop reads CASSSSDGQAYGYTF. As DNA, the CDR3 is TGTGCCAGCAGCTCCTCAGACGGACAGGCCTATGGCTACACCTTC.

This chain links TRBV5-5 with TRBJ2-5; TRBD2 aligns across 7 bases. The CDR3 sequence is 16 residues long. Germline V gene sequence: CDR1 SGHKS, CDR2 YYEKEE (reference sequence). With 6 bases clipped from V and 5 bases from J, the junction kept 16 bases outside the gene matches. The CDR3 here is CASTQNLLGGSETQYF. The CDR3 bases are TGTGCCAGCACCCAAAACCTCCTGGGGGGGTCGGAGACCCAGTACTTC.

The chain joins TRBV5-1 to TRBJ2-1; no clear D gene. CDR3 length: 14 residues. The ends were cut back, 5 bases at V and 0 bases at J, with 9 bases in the middle. Germline-derived CDR1 and CDR2 are SGHRS and YFSETQ. For the CDR3, the DNA is TGCGCCAGCAGGACCCCTAGCTCCTACAATGAGCAGTTCTTC. Its protein product is CASRTPSSYNEQFF.

This clonotype appeared a few times. The chain links TRBV5-1 to TRBJ2-1; 8 bases map to TRBD2. The CDR3 sequence is 17 residues long. Trimming cost V 5 bases and J 4 bases; bases outside gene matches: 14. Per germline, CDR1 SGHRS and CDR2 YFSETQ. The CDR3 here is CASSPSGGQPLYNEQFF. CDR3 coding DNA: TGCGCCAGCAGTCCCAGCGGGGGCCAACCATTATACAATGAGCAGTTCTTC.

The V and J genes are TRBV6-5 and TRBJ1-1, with 8 bases identical to TRBD1. The V gene's germline CDR1 is MNHEY and CDR2 SVGAGI. The CDR3 is made up of 14 amino acids. J gave up 7 bases and V 1 base, and 5 bases lay outside the gene matches. CDR3: CASSYWQGANEAFF. The CDR3 DNA is TGTGCCAGCAGTTACTGGCAGGGGGCAAATGAAGCTTTCTTT.

The gene calls are TRBV6-2 or TRBV6-3 and TRBJ2-7; tentatively, D is TRBD2 (6 bases). The germline CDR1 and CDR2 sequences are MNHEY and SVGEGT. Deletions cut 5 bases from V and 0 bases from J, with 20 bases between. The CDR3 is 17 amino acids. CDR3 protein: CASSRSSWRESSYEQYF. The CDR3 nucleotides are TGTGCCAGCAGTCGATCCTCCTGGAGGGAGAGCTCCTACGAGCAGTACTTC.

This sequence joins TRBV20-1 and TRBJ2-1; the D gene is possibly TRBD2 (5 bases). V was pared by 7 bases and J by 5 bases, with 21 bases between. The CDR3 runs to 15 residues. CDR1 and CDR2 (germline): DFQATT, SNEGSKA (reference sequence). The CDR3 DNA is TGCAGTGTAAAACTTACGGGGAACTTAAACAATGAGCAGTTCTTC. Protein product: CSVKLTGNLNNEQFF.

This clonotype was counted a few times. This chain links TRBV29-1 with TRBJ2-7; 7 bases match TRBD1. CDR3 size: 12 residues. Germline-derived CDR1 and CDR2 are SQVTM and ANQGSEA. Trimming took 4 bases from V and 3 from J; bases not matched to a gene: 3. The CDR3 DNA follows: TGCAGCGTTGTGGGACAGAACTACGAGCAGTACTTC. Amino acids: CSVVGQNYEQYF.

There are a few counts of this clonotype. The V gene is TRBV20-1, the J gene TRBJ2-1, with D tentatively TRBD1 (5 bases). Trimming took 5 bases from V and 1 from J, leaving 21 bases between them. The CDR3 consists of 17 residues. Germline V CDR1 and CDR2: DFQATT, SNEGSKA (reference sequence). In DNA form, the CDR3 reads TGCAGTGCTTTCCAGGGATTCGCGCCTTCTTCCTACAATGAGCAGTTCTTC. Protein sequence: CSAFQGFAPSSYNEQFF.

This clonotype was seen repeatedly, ten times or more. The gene calls are TRBV10-1 and TRBJ2-3; D uncertain. Germline-derived CDR1 and CDR2 are WNHNN and SYGVQD (reference sequence). Deletions cut 5 bases from V and 3 bases from J, with 9 bases between. The CDR3 has 13 residues. CDR3 protein: CASSRDMTDTQYF. The CDR3 DNA is TGCGCCAGCAGTAGGGATATGACAGATACGCAGTATTTT.

This clonotype was detected a few times. V is TRBV5-1 and J is TRBJ2-1; 11 bases align to TRBD2. This CDR3 region has 16 residues. V dropped 3 bases and J dropped 5; count of bases not matched to a gene: 7. CDR1 is SGHRS and CDR2 is YFSETQ in the germline V gene. For the CDR3, the DNA is TGCGCCAGCAGCTGGCCCTCGGGACTAGCGGACAATGAGCAGTTCTTC. Residues: CASSWPSGLADNEQFF.

This clonotype has a handful of counts. The chain joins TRBV5-1 to TRBJ2-1, with D possibly TRBD2 on 6 matching bases. Germline-derived CDR1 and CDR2 are SGHRS and YFSETQ. CDR3 length equals 16 residues. With 0 bases removed from V and 4 bases from J, the gap between germline ends came to 14 bases. The CDR3 spells CASSLGAAGIYNEQFF. DNA for the CDR3: TGCGCCAGCAGCTTGGGGGCGGCGGGGATATACAATGAGCAGTTCTTC.

The chain carries TRBV2 and TRBJ2-3; D might be TRBD1 (6 bases). CDR3 length: 15 residues. From germline, CDR1 is SNHLY and CDR2 FYNNEI. V was cut by 3 bases and J by 2 bases, with 12 bases left in between. Written as DNA, the CDR3 is TGTGCCAGCAGTGACCACAGGGCGGCCACAGATACGCAGTATTTT. Its protein product is CASSDHRAATDTQYF.

This chain connects TRBV20-1 to TRBJ2-2, with unresolved D. CDR1 is DFQATT and CDR2 is SNEGSKA in the germline V gene (reference sequence). Trimming pared 4 bases from V and 6 bases from J, leaving 12 bases between. CDR3 length equals 13 residues. The CDR3 is CSATGGLAGELFF. The CDR3 DNA is TGCAGTGCTACCGGCGGCCTAGCCGGGGAGCTGTTTTTT.